This T cell receptor (beta chain) was recorded in a study of blood T cell repertoires in COVID-19. Enrolled through a virtual design, the participants were between about 18 and 89 years of age and came from under 30 US areas. The CDR3 contains 19 residues. V gave up 5 bases and J gave up 6 bases, with 32 bases separating them. Germline lookup yields CDR1 SQVTM and CDR2 ANQGSEA. The table came from immunoSEQ multiplex PCR; TCRdb's copy has only in-frame clones and leaves some out. The sample has roughly 250,000 clones, just under 90% seen once. The receptor was derived from a man in his fifties or sixties who had been exposed to COVID-19. The chain combines TRBV29-1 with TRBJ2-4; maybe TRBD1 (6 bases). The specimen sequenced was PBMCs or T cells enriched from blood (not recorded which). The CDR3, as DNA: TGCAGCGTTTTGGTCTCCAGGTGGGGAAAAACCGGGACAATAAACATTCAGTACTTC. Amino acid sequence: CSVLVSRWGKTGTINIQYF. Full variable domain (remainder filled in from reference TRBV29-1 and TRBJ2-4): SAVISQKPSRDICQRGTSLTIQCQVDSQVTMMFWYRQQPGQSLTLIATANQGSEATYESGFVIDKFPISRPNLTFSTLTVSNMSPEDSSIYLCSVLVSRWGKTGTINIQYFGAGTRLSVL.